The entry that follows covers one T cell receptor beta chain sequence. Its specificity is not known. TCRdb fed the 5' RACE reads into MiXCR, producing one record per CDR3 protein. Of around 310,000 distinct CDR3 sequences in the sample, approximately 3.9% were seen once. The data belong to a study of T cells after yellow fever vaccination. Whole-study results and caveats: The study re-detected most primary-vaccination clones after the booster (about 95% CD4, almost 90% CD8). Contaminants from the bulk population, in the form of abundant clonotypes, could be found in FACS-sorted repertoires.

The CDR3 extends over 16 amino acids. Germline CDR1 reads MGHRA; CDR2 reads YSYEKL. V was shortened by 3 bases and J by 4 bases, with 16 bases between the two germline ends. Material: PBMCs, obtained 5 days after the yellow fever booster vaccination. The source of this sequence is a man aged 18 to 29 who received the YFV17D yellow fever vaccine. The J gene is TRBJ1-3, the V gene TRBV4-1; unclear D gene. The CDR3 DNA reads TGCGCCAGCAGCCATCCAGTAGGGAGAACAGGAAACACCATATATTTT. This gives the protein CASSHPVGRTGNTIYF.